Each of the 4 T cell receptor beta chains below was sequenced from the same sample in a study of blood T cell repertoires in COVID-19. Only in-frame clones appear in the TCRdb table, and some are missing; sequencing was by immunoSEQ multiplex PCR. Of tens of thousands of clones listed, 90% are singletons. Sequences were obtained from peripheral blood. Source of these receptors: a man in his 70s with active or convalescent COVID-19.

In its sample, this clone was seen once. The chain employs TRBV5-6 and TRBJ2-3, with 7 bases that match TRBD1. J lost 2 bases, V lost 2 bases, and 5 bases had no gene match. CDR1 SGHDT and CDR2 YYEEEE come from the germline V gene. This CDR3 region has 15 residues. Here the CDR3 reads CASSLLDRTTDTQYF. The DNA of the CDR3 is TGTGCCAGCAGCTTATTGGACAGGACCACAGATACGCAGTATTTT. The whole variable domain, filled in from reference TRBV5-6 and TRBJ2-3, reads DAGVTQSPTHLIKTRGQQVTLRCSPKSGHDTVSWYQQALGQGPQFIFQYYEEEERQRGNFPDRFSGHQFPNYSSELNVNALLLGDSALYLCASSLLDRTTDTQYFGPGTRLTVL.

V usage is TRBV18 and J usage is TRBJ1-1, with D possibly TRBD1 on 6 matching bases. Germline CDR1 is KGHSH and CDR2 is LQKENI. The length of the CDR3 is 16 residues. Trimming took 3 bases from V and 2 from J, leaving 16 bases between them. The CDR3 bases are TGTGCCAGCTCACCCTACCTGAGGACAGACAACACTGAAGCTTTCTTT. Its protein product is CASSPYLRTDNTEAFF.

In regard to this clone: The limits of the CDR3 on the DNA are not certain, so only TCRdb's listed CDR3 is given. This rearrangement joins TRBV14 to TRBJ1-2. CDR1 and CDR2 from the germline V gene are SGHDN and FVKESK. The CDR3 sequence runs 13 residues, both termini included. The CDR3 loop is CASSQDLWATGTF.

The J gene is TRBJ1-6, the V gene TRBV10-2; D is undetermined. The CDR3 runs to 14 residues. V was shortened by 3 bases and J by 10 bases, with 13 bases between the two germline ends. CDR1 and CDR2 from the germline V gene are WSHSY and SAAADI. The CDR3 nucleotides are TGCGCCAGCAGTGAAGACTTACCCGGGTCACCCCTCCACTTT. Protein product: CASSEDLPGSPLHF.